There are many counts of the clone carrying this TCR beta chain. Its cognate antigen is unknown. This entry belongs to a study of human T cells and chemical hapten exposure. Broader study findings: Among expanded TCRs, significantly more large CDR3 similarity clusters formed than among controls.

V was pared by 2 bases and J by 1 base, with 6 bases of the junction left unmatched. CDR3 length: 16 residues. The germline V gene encodes CDR1 MNHEY and CDR2 SMNVEV (reference sequence). In TCRdb, the RACE reads were re-called with MiXCR into one record per CDR3 protein. This sample has about 360,000 distinct CDR3 sequences, with approximately 6.9% found just once. Stated time point: patch test 1, 2 weeks after DPC sensitization. As to treatment: therapeutic diphenylcyclopropenone sensitization with weekly scalp DPC. Sequenced material: whole blood, taken in connection with sensitization to the hapten diphenylcyclopropenone (DPC). V usage is TRBV27 and J usage is TRBJ2-7; 9 bases fit TRBD1. The sequence was obtained from a woman aged 18-29 years with alopecia areata. Some clones in this sample may be carry-over from other donors' samples. The CDR3 reads CASSLNGTGISYEQYF. The CDR3 bases are TGTGCCAGCAGTTTAAACGGGACAGGGATTTCCTACGAGCAGTACTTC.